This T cell receptor beta chain was observed in a study of blood T cells in healthy people across ages. Study information: Template switching picked up about one barcoded beta molecule for each two T cells.

The length of the CDR3 is 14 residues. Germline CDR1 is KGHSH and CDR2 is LQKENI. Between the trimmed V and J ends, which lost 2 bases and 5 bases, there was a span of 12 bases. A sample-barcoded 5' primer and a J-beta primer mix were used in a second PCR of about 7 to 12 cycles. All samples gave at least 2.5 million CDR3-containing paired-end reads. TCRdb called the 5' RACE reads again in MiXCR, with one record for every CDR3 protein. The table lists about 780,000 distinct CDR3 sequences, 20% to 30% of them singletons. The same data also went into a second study, on T cells of mothers and their children.

What was sequenced was blood. V and J are TRBV18 and TRBJ1-1; no firm D call. The TCR originated in a boy aged 5-17 years in good health. The CDR3 loop reads CASSPITGPTEAFF. CDR3 coding DNA: TGTGCCAGCTCACCAATCACCGGGCCTACTGAAGCTTTCTTT.